This passage covers 2 T cell receptor beta chains from one sample sequenced in a study of cytomegalovirus exposure and HLA in healthy donors. Produced via immunoSEQ multiplex PCR; TCRdb's table is partial and in-frame only. The profile shows under 250,000 clones, roughly 84% of them singletons. Sample: PBMCs. The receptors originated from a woman aged 18-29 years in good health and CMV-seropositive.

The chain combines TRBV28 with TRBJ2-1; 13 positions agree with TRBD2. In germline, CDR1 is MDHEN, CDR2 SYDVKM. This CDR3 is 15 amino acids long. V dropped 6 bases and J dropped 9; count of bases not matched to a gene: 8. For the CDR3, the DNA is TGTGCCAGCAGCCAATGGACTAGCGGGAGCCCTGAGCAGTTCTTC. It encodes CASSQWTSGSPEQFF.

This clone was seen a handful of times. V usage is TRBV4-1 and J usage is TRBJ1-5; 8 bases map to TRBD1. This CDR3 comprises 15 residues. Trimming took 8 bases from V and 0 from J; bases not matched to a gene: 6. Germline V gives CDR1 MGHRA, CDR2 YSYEKL. CDR3 sequence reads: CASGQGHYSNQPQHF. The CDR3 DNA sequence: TGCGCCAGCGGACAGGGCCACTATAGCAATCAGCCCCAGCATTTT.